This note documents a single T cell receptor (beta chain) sequence. Per the authors' pipeline: Reference gene primer amplification gave estimated nucleated cell counts. Produced via immunoSEQ multiplex PCR; TCRdb's table is partial and in-frame only. V and J calls and clone size are those listed in that table; D and trimming were worked out from the DNA. The sample lists about 130,000 clones, 80% to 95% seen once, with roughly 2.1% in the top ten. These data are taken from a study of blood T cell repertoires in COVID-19. The TCR comes from a man aged 50 to 59 with COVID-19, enrolled during active disease. Sequenced sample: peripheral blood.

As DNA, the CDR3 is TGCGCCAGCAGCCAAGAGACTAGCGGGAGAACTGCCGATCACGAGCAGTACTTC. Amino acids: CASSQETSGRTADHEQYF. The chain uses TRBV4-1 and TRBJ2-7, with 12 nucleotides matching TRBD2. CDR3 size: 18 residues. V was pared by 0 bases and J by 5 bases, with 11 bases of the junction left unmatched. Germline values: CDR1 MGHRA, CDR2 YSYEKL.